The T cell receptor (beta chain) described here comes from a study of blood T cell repertoires in COVID-19. Study context: The origin of the acute and convalescent COVID-19 samples was the United States, Italy and Spain. Nucleic acid was either cDNA or gDNA, and it came from T cells, B-cell-depleted T cells, or PBMCs.

In the authors' workflow: Counts of nucleated cells, estimated from reference gene primer amplification, were obtained. Sequencing used immunoSEQ multiplex PCR; TCRdb keeps in-frame clones, though not all of them. V, J and clone size reflect that table, while D and trimming were determined from the DNA. This sample has 150,000 to 200,000 clones, with approximately 81% found just once. V lost 2 bases to trimming and J lost 0 bases, with 23 bases between them. This CDR3 region has 19 residues. Germline CDR1 is LNHDA and CDR2 is SQIVND (reference sequence). Input material: peripheral blood. This TCR derives from a man aged 18 to 30 with active or convalescent COVID-19. The rearrangement joins TRBV19 to TRBJ2-7; a weak D match, TRBD1 (6 bases). The CDR3 DNA reads as TGTGCCAGTAGTATAAGGGGCCCACAACAGGGAGCTAGCTCCTACGAGCAGTACTTC. Its translation: CASSIRGPQQGASSYEQYF.